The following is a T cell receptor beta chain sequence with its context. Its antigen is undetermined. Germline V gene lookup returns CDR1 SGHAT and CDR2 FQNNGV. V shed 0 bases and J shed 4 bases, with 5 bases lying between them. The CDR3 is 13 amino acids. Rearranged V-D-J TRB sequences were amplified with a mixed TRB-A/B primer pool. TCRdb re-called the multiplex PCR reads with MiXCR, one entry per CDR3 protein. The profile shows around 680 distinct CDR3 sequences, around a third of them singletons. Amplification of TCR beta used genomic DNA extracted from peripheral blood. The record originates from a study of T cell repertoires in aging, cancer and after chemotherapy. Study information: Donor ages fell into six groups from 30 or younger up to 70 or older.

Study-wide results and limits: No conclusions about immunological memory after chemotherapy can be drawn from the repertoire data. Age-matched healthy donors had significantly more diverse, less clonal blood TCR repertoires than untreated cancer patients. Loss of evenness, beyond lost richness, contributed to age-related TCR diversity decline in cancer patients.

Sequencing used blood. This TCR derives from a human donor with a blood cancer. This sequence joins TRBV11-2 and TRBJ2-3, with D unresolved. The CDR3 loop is CASSLETPDTQYF. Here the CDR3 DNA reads TGTGCCAGCAGCTTAGAGACACCAGATACGCAGTATTTT.